These T cell receptor beta chains were read from a single sample in a study of blood T cells in healthy people across ages. MiXCR, applied by TCRdb to the 5' RACE reads, yields one record per CDR3 protein. The table includes approximately 730,000 distinct CDR3 sequences, roughly 47% detected once. Sequences were obtained from blood. These receptors were taken from a woman in her fifties or sixties in good health. Both conserved end residues are part of each CDR3. The D gene is left open where the match is weak. The size field is filled for only some rows; it gives once, few, many or a size class.

D gene	clone size	J gene	V gene	CDR3 DNA	CDR3 protein
-	-	TRBJ2-7	TRBV7-9	TGTGCCAGCAGCCGGGCTACCGAATACAATGAGCAGTACTTC	CASSRATEYNEQYF
TRBD2	-	TRBJ2-1	TRBV20-1	TGCAGTGCTCCCCCGGGGCTAGCGGGGAGATACAATGAGCAGTTCTTC	CSAPPGLAGRYNEQFF
-	-	TRBJ1-2	TRBV7-2	TGTGCCAGCAGCCCATGGACGAATGACTATGGCTACACCTTC	CASSPWTNDYGYTF
TRBD2	-	TRBJ2-1	TRBV12-3/TRBV12-4	TGTGCCAGCAGCCTAGGACTAGCGGGAGGGGCAAGGGGCTACAATGAGCAGTTCTTC	CASSLGLAGGARGYNEQFF
-	-	TRBJ2-3	TRBV27	TGTGCCAGCAGTGTATGGGATACAAATACGCAGTATTTT	CASSVWDTNTQYF
-	-	TRBJ2-4	TRBV5-1	TGCGCCAGCAGCCCCTCTCATACCACAGGCCCTACGGTCGGAATTCAGTACTTC	CASSPSHTTGPTVGIQYF
-	many	TRBJ1-1	TRBV6-5	TGTGCCAGCAGGCCGGGGTTCATGAACACTGAAGCTTTCTTT	CASRPGFMNTEAFF
-	-	TRBJ2-7	TRBV20-1	TGCAGTGCTAGAGATTGGGACGAGCAGTACTTC	CSARDWDEQYF
-	many	TRBJ2-7	TRBV29-1	TGCAGCGTTGAGGTGATGGGTAGTGGGGTCTTCTACGAGCAGTACTTC	CSVEVMGSGVFYEQYF
TRBD2	-	TRBJ2-5	TRBV7-9	TGTGCCAGCAGCGGCGGGGGAGGGGCGCGGGAGACCCAGTACTTC	CASSGGGGARETQYF
TRBD1	-	TRBJ1-1	TRBV27	TGTGCCAGCAGTCTGGAAGGACAGGGGGCTGAAGCTTTCTTT	CASSLEGQGAEAFF
TRBD2	once	TRBJ2-3	TRBV7-8	TGTGCCAGCAGCCTCCCTCGAAGACTAGCGGGGGGGCACAGCACAGACACGCAGTATTTT	CASSLPRRLAGGHSTDTQYF
TRBD1	-	TRBJ2-1	TRBV6-2/TRBV6-3	TGTGCCAGCAAGTGGGACAGGGCCCCGAGAGCCTCCTACAATGAGCAGTTCTTC	CASKWDRAPRASYNEQFF
-	few	TRBJ2-7	TRBV28	TGTGCCAGCAGTCAGACAGGCCTAAGCTCCTACGAGCAGTACTTC	CASSQTGLSSYEQYF
TRBD1	-	TRBJ1-5	TRBV20-1	TGCAGTGCTAGAGTAGCGACAGGGGGGTTTGGTAGCAATCAGCCCCAGCATTTT	CSARVATGGFGSNQPQHF
TRBD2	many	TRBJ2-7	TRBV27	TGTGCCAGCAGTTTGGGTGGGGGACTACCCATCTACGAGCAGTACTTC	CASSLGGGLPIYEQYF
-	-	TRBJ2-7	TRBV5-1	TGCGCCAGCAGCTTGCAAGACGGGAATGAGCAGTACTTC	CASSLQDGNEQYF
TRBD2	many	TRBJ2-1	TRBV4-2	TGTGCCAGCAGCCAAGAACTAGCGGGAGGCTCCTACAATGAGCAGTTCTTC	CASSQELAGGSYNEQFF
-	-	TRBJ2-1	TRBV2	TGTGCCAGCAGGGTTTACCGGGGATCCCACAATGAGCAGTTCTTC	CASRVYRGSHNEQFF
-	-	TRBJ2-7	TRBV20-1	TGCAGTGCTAGAGATGTGCAGGCCTACGAGCAGTACTTC	CSARDVQAYEQYF
TRBD1	many	TRBJ1-2	TRBV20-1	TGCAGTGCTAACAATGTGGACAGGGGGAACTATGGCTACACCTTC	CSANNVDRGNYGYTF
-	-	TRBJ2-3	TRBV9	TGTGCCAGCAGCACGAGGACTACCACCCCCACAGATACGCAGTATTTT	CASSTRTTTPTDTQYF
-	-	TRBJ2-4	TRBV20-1	TGCAGTGCTAGAGACCCCGGGGCTAGCTCTGAAAGGGGGTACTTC	CSARDPGASSERGYF
-	few	TRBJ2-7	TRBV7-2	TGTGCCAGCAGCTTAGCTCTGCAATCCTACGAGCAGTACTTC	CASSLALQSYEQYF
TRBD2	-	TRBJ2-5	TRBV5-1	TGCGCCAGCAGCGGGGGGGTTCAGCAAGAGACCCAGTACTTC	CASSGGVQQETQYF
TRBD1	-	TRBJ2-7	TRBV19	TGTGCCAGTAGCCCGGGACAGAACACCTACGAGCAGTACTTC	CASSPGQNTYEQYF
TRBD1	-	TRBJ2-1	TRBV6-6	TGTGCCAGCAGCCCCGGGACAGGGTCGAGCTCCTACAATGAGCAGTTCTTC	CASSPGTGSSSYNEQFF
TRBD2	few	TRBJ2-7	TRBV11-2	TGTGCCAGCAGCTTAGGGGTAGCGGGAGTAGGAGAGCAGTACTTC	CASSLGVAGVGEQYF
-	-	TRBJ2-3	TRBV10-1	TGCGCCAGCAGTGAGGAGGGTACGCAGTATTTT	CASSEEGTQYF
TRBD1	-	TRBJ1-5	TRBV15	TGTGCCACCAGCAGAGATCAGAGGGACAGGGGGCTTCAGCCCCAGCATTTT	CATSRDQRDRGLQPQHF
-	few	TRBJ2-1	TRBV11-1	TGTGCCAGCAGCTTAGCTGGCCAGGGGAGCTCCTACAATGAGCAGTTCTTC	CASSLAGQGSSYNEQFF
-	many	TRBJ2-3	TRBV7-2	TGTGCCAGCAGCTTAGTCGGGGGACCGATGACAGATACGCAGTATTTT	CASSLVGGPMTDTQYF
TRBD1	-	TRBJ1-1	TRBV20-1	TGCAGTGTTTTGGAGGCAGGGGGAAAGTCCGAAGCTTTCTTT	CSVLEAGGKSEAFF
-	few	TRBJ2-1	TRBV14	TGTGCCAGCAGCCAAAGACAATGGAATGAGCAGTTCTTC	CASSQRQWNEQFF
TRBD2	-	TRBJ2-3	TRBV12-3/TRBV12-4	TGTGCCAGCCGAGCGGGAGTCACAGATACGCGGTATTTT	CASRAGVTDTRYF
-	-	TRBJ1-2	TRBV19	TGTGCCAGTACCCCAGGGAACTATGGCTACACCTTC	CASTPGNYGYTF
TRBD1	few	TRBJ2-1	TRBV11-2	TGTGCCAGCAGCAAGATACAGGGGGCGAGGATATACAATGAGCAGTTCTTC	CASSKIQGARIYNEQFF
TRBD2	few	TRBJ2-1	TRBV11-3	TGTGCCAGCAGCTTAGGCCCAGCGGGAGGCTACAATGAGCAGTTCTTC	CASSLGPAGGYNEQFF
TRBD1	few	TRBJ1-1	TRBV5-1	TGCGCCAGCAGCACCCAGCCCGGGACAGTGAACACTGAAGCTTTCTTT	CASSTQPGTVNTEAFF
-	-	TRBJ2-7	TRBV9	TGTGCCAGCAGCGTAGGGGACGGAGCCTACGAGCAGTACTTC	CASSVGDGAYEQYF
-	-	TRBJ1-6	TRBV7-9	TGTGCCAGCAGCCCCCGAGAGGGAAGTTCACCCCTCCACTTT	CASSPREGSSPLHF
-	-	TRBJ2-2	TRBV6-1	TGTGCCAGCAGAGACACGGCTTTGATGACCGGGGAGCTGTTTTTT	CASRDTALMTGELFF
-	-	TRBJ1-5	TRBV29-1	TGCAGCGCTGAAGATGGGGGCCTAGGGCAGCCCCAGCATTTT	CSAEDGGLGQPQHF
-	once	TRBJ1-1	TRBV15	TGTGCCACCAGCAGCACCACTCCACCTTTGAACACTGAAGCTTTCTTT	CATSSTTPPLNTEAFF
-	few	TRBJ2-5	TRBV7-7	TGTGCCAGCAGCTTCAGCGACGGGAGACAAGAGACCCAGTACTTC	CASSFSDGRQETQYF
-	-	TRBJ1-5	TRBV20-1	TGCAGTGCTACCACGAGGGGGAATCAGCCCCAGCATTTT	CSATTRGNQPQHF
TRBD2	-	TRBJ2-3	TRBV4-2	TGTGCCAGCAGCCAAACCCGGACTAGCACGCAGTATTTT	CASSQTRTSTQYF
TRBD2	-	TRBJ2-3	TRBV20-1	TGCAGTGCTAGAGGGACTAGCGGGAGAACGCAGTATTTT	CSARGTSGRTQYF
-	once	TRBJ1-2	TRBV6-5	TGTGCCAGCAGTGCCGACGGGTGGAATAGCTACACCTTC	CASSADGWNSYTF
-	-	TRBJ1-2	TRBV29-1	TGCAGCGACTACCAGGGAACTAACTATGGCTACACCTTC	CSDYQGTNYGYTF
TRBD1	-	TRBJ2-1	TRBV5-4	TGTGCCAGCAGCTTACGGACAGGGCAGTGGTCCTACAATGAGCAGTTCTTC	CASSLRTGQWSYNEQFF
TRBD2	-	TRBJ2-3	TRBV5-1	TGCGCCAGCGGGAAAGGGACTAGCGGGGGCACAGATACGCAGTATTTT	CASGKGTSGGTDTQYF
-	-	TRBJ2-1	TRBV6-2/TRBV6-3	TGTGCCAGCAGTTACTTGGGCAGAAACAATGAGCAGTTCTTC	CASSYLGRNNEQFF
TRBD2	-	TRBJ2-5	TRBV7-3	TGTGCCAGCAGCCTCTTGGGCGGGGGGACTCAAGAGACCCAGTACTTC	CASSLLGGGTQETQYF
TRBD2	-	TRBJ2-5	TRBV7-9	TGTGCCAGCAGCTTAGGTGCGGGGGGGCTGAAACAAGAGACCCAGTACTTC	CASSLGAGGLKQETQYF
-	-	TRBJ2-1	TRBV5-6	TGTGCCAGCAGCTTCCCTAGCCATCACGAGCAGTTCTTC	CASSFPSHHEQFF
TRBD2	once	TRBJ2-7	TRBV4-3	TGCGCCAGCAGCCAAGGGACTAGCGGGAATAATGAGCAGTACTTC	CASSQGTSGNNEQYF
-	-	TRBJ1-2	TRBV3-1	TGTGCCAGCAGCCACTCCACTCTCCTGGGGGCAGGCGACTATGGCTACACCTTC	CASSHSTLLGAGDYGYTF
-	-	TRBJ1-2	TRBV15	TGTGCCACCAGCAGGCACGAGGGCGGGAGAGAGGGCTACACCTTC	CATSRHEGGREGYTF